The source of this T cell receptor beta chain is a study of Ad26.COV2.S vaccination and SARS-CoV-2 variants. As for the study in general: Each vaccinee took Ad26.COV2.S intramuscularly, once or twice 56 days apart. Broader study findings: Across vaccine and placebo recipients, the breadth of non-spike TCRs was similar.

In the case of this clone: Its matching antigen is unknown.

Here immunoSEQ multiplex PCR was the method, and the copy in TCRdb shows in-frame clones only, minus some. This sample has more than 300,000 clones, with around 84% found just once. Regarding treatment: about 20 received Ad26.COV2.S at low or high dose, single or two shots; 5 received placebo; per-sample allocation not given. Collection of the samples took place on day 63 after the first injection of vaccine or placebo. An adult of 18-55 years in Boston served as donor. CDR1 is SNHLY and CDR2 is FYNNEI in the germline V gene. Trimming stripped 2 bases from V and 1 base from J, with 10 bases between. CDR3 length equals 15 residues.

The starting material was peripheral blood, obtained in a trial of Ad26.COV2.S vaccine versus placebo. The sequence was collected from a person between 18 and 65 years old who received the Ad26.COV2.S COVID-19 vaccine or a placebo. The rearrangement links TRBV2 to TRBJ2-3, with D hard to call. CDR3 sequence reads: CASSEPRTRTDTQYF. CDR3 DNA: TGTGCCAGCAGTGAACCGCGGACCCGCACAGATACGCAGTATTTT.